The clone carrying this TCR beta chain was seen ten or more times. Investigators isolated RNA and reverse transcribed it into cDNA to act as the sequencing template. The assay was immunoSEQ multiplex PCR, and TCRdb's table has in-frame clones only and misses some. The sample lists 80,000 or so clones, 60% to 70% seen once, with about 20% in the top ten. The entry originates in a study of CD8+ T cells in alopecia areata. Study-wide context: Tofacitinib administration to treated patients was oral, at 5 to 10 mg twice daily.

Germline V gene sequence: CDR1 MGHRA, CDR2 YSYEKL. This CDR3 has 16 residues. The germline V and J ends were trimmed by 2 bases and 0 bases, with 12 bases remaining between them. Treatment defined: oral pan-JAK inhibitor, 5-10 mg twice daily. This receptor was identified in a human donor with alopecia areata. Sequencing was performed on CD8+ T cells sorted from blood, taken at week 24, from a patient treated with tofacitinib. This rearrangement joins TRBV4-1 to TRBJ2-3; D tentatively reads TRBD1 or TRBD2 (6 bases each). Written as DNA, the CDR3 is TGCGCCAGCAGCCAATTCCCGGGGGCTAGCACAGATACGCAGTATTTT. Translation: CASSQFPGASTDTQYF.